These 24 T cell receptor beta chains were sequenced from one sample in a study of pediatric ulcerative colitis. Clones were sequenced by immunoSEQ multiplex PCR, and TCRdb holds only the in-frame ones, with some missing. The table lists some 9,100 clones, around 90% of them singletons. The source material was blood. These receptors were obtained from a girl aged 10 to 17 with moderate ulcerative colitis.

This chain connects TRBV7-9 to TRBJ1-1; D is possibly TRBD1 (5 bases). Trimming shortened V by 5 bases and J by 1 base, and 11 bases separated the two germline ends. CDR1 is SEHNR and CDR2 is FQNEAQ in the germline V gene (reference sequence). This CDR3 has 14 amino acids. This chain's CDR3 is CASSPRGSNTEAFF. DNA for the CDR3: TGTGCCAGCAGCCCACGGGGGTCGAACACTGAAGCTTTCTTT.

V and J are TRBV7-9 and TRBJ2-2, with D perhaps matching TRBD1 (6 bases). CDR1 is SEHNR, CDR2 FQNEAQ, per germline (reference sequence). This CDR3 contains 13 residues. Trimming pared 5 bases from V and 6 bases from J, leaving 10 bases between. This CDR3 reads CASSLTGPGELFF. For the CDR3, the DNA is TGTGCCAGCAGCCTAACAGGGCCCGGGGAGCTGTTTTTT.

The chain carries TRBV11-3 and TRBJ2-1; 8 nucleotides agree with TRBD2. Germline CDR1 and CDR2: SGHNT and YENEEA. This CDR3 has 13 amino acids. V shed 5 bases, J shed 7 bases, and the junction held 4 bases outside the gene matches. CDR3 in DNA: TGTGCCAGCAGCCACGGGACTAGGAATGAGCAGTTCTTC. It translates to CASSHGTRNEQFF.

The gene calls are TRBV11-2 and TRBJ2-1; 7 bases agree with TRBD2. The junction had 7 bases not matched to a gene; V was cut back by 5 bases and J by 0 bases. The germline CDR1 and CDR2 sequences are SGHAT and FQNNGV. The CDR3 has 16 amino acids. The DNA of the CDR3 is TGTGCCAGCAGCACCTTTAGCGGGTACTCCTACAATGAGCAGTTCTTC. It is translated as CASSTFSGYSYNEQFF.

This clone was found once. The chain carries TRBV11-1 and TRBJ2-1; unclear D gene. The CDR3 totals 13 residues. CDR1 and CDR2 from the germline V gene are SGHAT and FQDESV (reference sequence). V lost 5 bases to trimming and J lost 3 bases, with 8 bases between them. The CDR3 region is CASSTNNYNEQFF. CDR3 in DNA: TGTGCCAGCAGCACAAACAACTACAATGAGCAGTTCTTC. The full variable domain, its missing parts supplied by reference TRBV11-1 and TRBJ2-1, is EAEVAQSPRYKITEKSQAVAFWCDPISGHATLYWYRQILGQGPELLVQFQDESVVDDSQLPKDRFSAERLKGVDSTLKIQPAELGDSAMYLCASSTNNYNEQFFGPGTRLTVL.

J is TRBJ1-5 and V is TRBV7-9; D might be TRBD1 (5 bases). The CDR3 totals 15 residues. Germline CDR1 is SEHNR and CDR2 is FQNEAQ (reference sequence). V gave up 5 bases and J gave up 5 bases, with 16 bases separating them. CDR3 amino acids: CASSDSSPGHQPQHF. The CDR3 DNA follows: TGTGCCAGCAGCGACAGTTCGCCGGGGCATCAGCCCCAGCATTTT.

Only one count was recorded for this clone. The gene calls are TRBV14 and TRBJ1-3; tentatively, D is TRBD1 (5 bases). The germline V and J ends were trimmed by 3 bases and 2 bases, with 5 bases remaining between them. This CDR3 contains 13 residues. Germline CDR1 SGHDN, CDR2 FVKESK. This CDR3 is CASSQGPGNTIYF. CDR3 coding DNA: TGTGCCAGCAGCCAGGGACCTGGAAACACCATATATTTT.

About this clone: This same CDR3 is encoded by further DNA sequences in the sample. The chain employs TRBV6-5 and TRBJ1-1; D remains unclear. The V gene's germline CDR1 is MNHEY and CDR2 SVGAGI. This CDR3 has 12 amino acids. The germline V and J ends were trimmed by 2 bases and 1 base, with 2 bases remaining between them. The CDR3 nucleotides are TGTGCCAGCAGTTACAGGAACACTGAAGCTTTCTTT. This sequence encodes CASSYRNTEAFF.

V is TRBV5-6 and J is TRBJ1-4, with unresolved D. Germline V gene sequence: CDR1 SGHDT, CDR2 YYEEEE. The CDR3 has 15 amino acids. V was cut by 0 bases and J by 4 bases, with 10 bases left in between. The DNA of the CDR3 is TGTGCCAGCAGCTTGGACTGGGAAGATAATGAAAAACTGTTTTTT. Translation gives CASSLDWEDNEKLFF.

The gene calls are TRBV7-6 and TRBJ2-7, with TRBD2 matching 9 bases. Trimming cost V 1 base and J 6 bases; bases outside gene matches: 4. The CDR3 has 14 residues. Germline V gene data show CDR1 as SGHVS and CDR2 as FNYEAQ. Here the CDR3 DNA reads TGTGCCAGCAGCTTAGTAGCGGGAGAGGCCGAGCAGTACTTC. Amino acids: CASSLVAGEAEQYF.

V usage is TRBV7-2 and J usage is TRBJ2-7, with no clear D. CDR1 and CDR2 from the germline V gene are SGHTA and FQGNSA. V lost 3 bases, J lost 4 bases, and 16 bases lay in between. CDR3 length equals 15 residues. The DNA for the CDR3 is TGTGCCAGCAGCTTGATAGGGTATGACGGGTACGAGCAGTACTTC. Its protein is CASSLIGYDGYEQYF.

The rearrangement links TRBV7-8 to TRBJ2-1; 8 bases align to TRBD1. The germline V gene has CDR1 SGHVS and CDR2 FQNEAQ. This CDR3 has 12 residues. The V gene end was trimmed by 7 bases and the J gene end by 12 bases; junction bases not matched to a gene: 8. The CDR3 loop is CASTQGGQWQFF. The CDR3, as DNA: TGTGCCAGCACACAGGGGGGACAGTGGCAGTTCTTC.

The gene calls are TRBV5-6 and TRBJ1-2; D is undetermined. The V end was cut by 1 base, the J end by 5 bases, with 6 bases between. The CDR3 is 12 residues long. CDR1 is SGHDT and CDR2 is YYEEEE in the germline V gene. The CDR3 coding sequence is TGTGCCAGCAGCTTGTCGGGGTATGGCTACACCTTC. Encoded protein: CASSLSGYGYTF.

V usage is TRBV6-1 and J usage is TRBJ2-1, with TRBD2 matching 10 bases. The CDR3 has 19 amino acids. Germline loops: CDR1 MNHNS, CDR2 SASEGT. J lost 6 bases, V lost 3 bases, and 17 bases had no gene match. As DNA, the CDR3 is TGTGCCAGCAGTGAGGTCCTAGCGGGAGTAGGATGGGTCTCCAATGAGCAGTTCTTC. The encoded protein is CASSEVLAGVGWVSNEQFF.

The V call is TRBV9, the J call TRBJ1-1; TRBD1 matches 8 bases. Trimming took 3 bases from V and 1 from J; bases not matched to a gene: 5. This CDR3 comprises 15 residues. Germline loops: CDR1 SGDLS, CDR2 YYNGEE. CDR3 region: CASSAPGTGNTEAFF. The CDR3 nucleotides are TGTGCCAGCAGCGCACCCGGGACAGGGAACACTGAAGCTTTCTTT.

The V and J genes are TRBV6-1 and TRBJ1-5; 7 nucleotides agree with TRBD1. The junction had 8 bases not matched to a gene; V was cut back by 3 bases and J by 3 bases. The V gene's germline CDR1 is MNHNS and CDR2 SASEGT. CDR3 length equals 16 residues. DNA of the CDR3: TGTGCCAGCAGTGAGGCAGGGGGATATCCCAATCAGCCCCAGCATTTT. It is translated as CASSEAGGYPNQPQHF.

The chain links TRBV7-9 to TRBJ1-2; perhaps TRBD1 as D (5 bases). Germline V gene lookup returns CDR1 SEHNR and CDR2 FQNEAQ (reference sequence). The CDR3 spans 15 residues. V was shortened by 1 base and J by 7 bases, with 16 bases between the two germline ends. CDR3 in amino acids: CASSLVAGLISGYTF. The CDR3 nucleotides are TGTGCCAGCAGCTTAGTTGCAGGGTTGATAAGTGGCTACACCTTC.

This chain links TRBV28 with TRBJ2-3; 12 nucleotides line up with TRBD2. The CDR3 is 17 residues long. J gave up 1 base and V 7 bases, and 9 bases lay outside the gene matches. Germline CDR1 reads MDHEN; CDR2 reads SYDVKM. The CDR3 sequence: CASTTPGLAGGTDTQYF. The CDR3 DNA follows: TGTGCCAGCACCACTCCGGGACTAGCGGGCGGCACAGATACGCAGTATTTT. Full variable domain (rest looked up from reference TRBV28 and TRBJ2-3): DVKVTQSSRYLVKRTGEKVFLECVQDMDHENMFWYRQDPGLGLRLIYFSYDVKMKEKGDIPEGYSVSREKKERFSLILESASTNQTSMYLCASTTPGLAGGTDTQYFGPGTRLTVL.

The rearrangement links TRBV15 to TRBJ1-2, with unresolved D. Per germline, CDR1 LNHNV and CDR2 YYDKDF (reference sequence). The CDR3 has 17 residues. With 1 base removed from V and 4 bases from J, the gap between germline ends came to 19 bases. This CDR3 reads CATSRGGGAALSYGYTF. The CDR3 region has the DNA TGTGCCACCAGCAGAGGTGGCGGAGCAGCTTTATCCTATGGCTACACCTTC.

The rearrangement uses TRBV18 and TRBJ2-7; TRBD2 matches 12 bases. The CDR3 contains 18 residues. With V trimmed by 3 bases and J by 7 bases, 16 bases remained unmatched. Germline CDR1 reads KGHSH; CDR2 reads LQKENI. This chain's CDR3 is CASSPRPGLAGPLREQYF. CDR3 nucleotides: TGTGCCAGCTCACCTCGGCCCGGACTAGCGGGGCCGCTAAGGGAGCAGTACTTC. Together with reference TRBV18 and TRBJ2-7, the CDR3 gives the full variable domain: NAGVMQNPRHLVRRRGQEARLRCSPMKGHSHVYWYRQLPEEGLKFMVYLQKENIIDESGMPKERFSAEFPKEGPSILRIQQVVRGDSAAYFCASSPRPGLAGPLREQYFGPGTRLTVT.

The chain couples TRBV19 to TRBJ1-1; unclear D gene. The CDR3 spans 11 residues. The V gene's germline CDR1 is LNHDA and CDR2 SQIVND (reference sequence). V was pared by 10 bases and J by 1 base, with 7 bases between. CDR3 region: CATDKNTEAFF. Here the CDR3 DNA reads TGTGCCACAGACAAGAACACTGAAGCTTTCTTT.

The J gene is TRBJ1-2, the V gene TRBV6-5; TRBD1 aligns across 7 bases. Germline-derived CDR1 and CDR2 are MNHEY and SVGAGI. The CDR3 contains 15 residues. Trimming removed 0 bases from V and 3 bases from J; junction bases left unmatched: 4. As DNA, the CDR3 is TGTGCCAGCAGTTACTCGAGACAGGGATACTATGGCTACACCTTC. It specifies CASSYSRQGYYGYTF.

This chain connects TRBV6-1 to TRBJ1-5, with D maybe TRBD1 (5 bases). This CDR3 is built from 15 residues. The V end was cut by 2 bases, the J end by 3 bases, with 11 bases between. CDR1 and CDR2 from the germline V gene are MNHNS and SASEGT. The CDR3, as DNA: TGTGCCAGCAGTGAAACGAGGGGAAACAATCAGCCCCAGCATTTT. Its protein product is CASSETRGNNQPQHF.

The V gene is TRBV11-3, the J gene TRBJ2-3; unclear D gene. CDR3 length equals 15 residues. Germline V CDR1 and CDR2: SGHNT, YENEEA. V dropped 2 bases and J dropped 2 bases, with 11 bases sitting between them. This CDR3 is CASSLWSGDTDTQYF. The CDR3 nucleotides read TGTGCCAGCAGCTTATGGTCTGGGGACACAGATACGCAGTATTTT.